This T cell receptor beta chain was identified in a study of blood T cell repertoires in COVID-19. In the study overall: The United States, Italy and Spain provided the acute and convalescent COVID-19 samples. Sample material is recorded as cDNA or gDNA derived from T cells, B-cell-depleted T cells, or PBMCs.

V lost 4 bases and J lost 5, with 11 bases in between. The CDR3 totals 13 residues. Germline V gives CDR1 SEHNR, CDR2 FQNEAQ (reference sequence). Libraries were prepared by immunoSEQ multiplex PCR; TCRdb keeps only in-frame clonotypes and omits some of them. The data contain approximately 160,000 clones, roughly four fifths of them singletons. Input material: peripheral blood. This receptor was obtained from an elderly woman with acute or convalescent COVID-19. This rearrangement joins TRBV7-9 to TRBJ1-2; D remains unclear. The CDR3 nucleotides read TGTGCCAGCAGCTCGGGGTCTCTATATGGCTACACCTTC. Translation gives CASSSGSLYGYTF.